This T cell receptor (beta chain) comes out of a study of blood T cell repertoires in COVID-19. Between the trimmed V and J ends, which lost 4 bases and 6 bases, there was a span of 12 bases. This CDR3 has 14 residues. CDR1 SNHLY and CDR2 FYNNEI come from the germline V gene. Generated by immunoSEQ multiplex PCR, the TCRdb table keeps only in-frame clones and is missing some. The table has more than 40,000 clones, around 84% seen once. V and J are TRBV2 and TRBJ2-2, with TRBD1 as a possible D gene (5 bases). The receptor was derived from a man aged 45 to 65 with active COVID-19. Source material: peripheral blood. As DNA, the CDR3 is TGTGCCAGCAGTGTTCAGGGTATCGCCGGGGAGCTGTTTTTT. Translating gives CASSVQGIAGELFF.